The present T cell receptor (delta chain) was sequenced within a study of gamma-delta chains in newborns, infants, children. TCRdb reanalysed the reads with CATT. Among approximately 12,000 delta-chain clones listed, roughly 8.5% were seen once. Looked up from germline, CDR1 is GEAIGNYY and CDR2 is EKD. V gave up 5 bases and J gave up 3 bases; unmatched junction bases: 8. The CDR3 is 14 amino acids. The specimen was blood. The chain is built from TRDV2 and TRDJ1, with 7 bases identical to TRDD3. The clonotype originates from a child who was a newborn, infant or young child, either healthy, febrile or measles-vaccinated (not recorded which). In DNA form, the CDR3 reads TGTGCCTGTGGAAATCTGGGGGCTCCCGATAAACTCATCTTT. Protein sequence: CACGNLGAPDKLIF.